Listed below are T cell receptor beta chains from one sample, sequenced in a study of blood T cells in healthy people across ages. TCRdb fed the 5' RACE reads into MiXCR, producing one record per CDR3 protein. This table holds about a million distinct CDR3 sequences, roughly 51% found once. Sequencing used blood. These receptors all stem from a woman in her sixties or seventies in good health. Both conserved end residues are part of each CDR3. The D gene is left open where the match is weak. Only part of the rows carry a size: once, few, many, or a class if the clone is expanded.

DNA: TGTGCCAGCAGCCTAGGACAGAGAACCTACGAGCAGTACTTC
CDR3: CASSLGQRTYEQYF
D: -
J: TRBJ2-7
size: few
V: TRBV3-1

DNA: TGTGCCAGCAGCGAGCCCCCTAGCACTGAAGCTTTCTTT
CDR3: CASSEPPSTEAFF
D: -
J: TRBJ1-1
size: -
V: TRBV7-9

DNA: TGCGCCAGCGGCGGTCACCCTACGAGGGCGGGAGGTGGATACGAGCAGTACTTC
CDR3: CASGGHPTRAGGGYEQYF
D: TRBD2
J: TRBJ2-7
size: few
V: TRBV5-1

DNA: TGTGCCACCAGCAGAGGACTAGCGGGAGGACCTGGGGCCAACGTCCTGACTTTC
CDR3: CATSRGLAGGPGANVLTF
D: TRBD2
J: TRBJ2-6
size: -
V: TRBV15

DNA: TGTGCCAGCACTAAAACAGGGGGCCGAATCTACGAGCAGTACTTC
CDR3: CASTKTGGRIYEQYF
D: TRBD1
J: TRBJ2-7
size: -
V: TRBV12-3/TRBV12-4

DNA: TGTGCCAGCAGTTACCAGGGGGCGCCCACCGGGGAGCTGTTTTTT
CDR3: CASSYQGAPTGELFF
D: TRBD1
J: TRBJ2-2
size: -
V: TRBV6-5

DNA: TGTGCCAGCAGTTTAGCGTCGGGAGTAAACACCGGGGAGCTGTTTTTT
CDR3: CASSLASGVNTGELFF
D: -
J: TRBJ2-2
size: -
V: TRBV12-3/TRBV12-4

DNA: TGTGCCAGCAGTTTATTCCCTCCCGTCGTACAGGACTATGGCTACACCTTC
CDR3: CASSLFPPVVQDYGYTF
D: -
J: TRBJ1-2
size: few
V: TRBV28

DNA: TGTGCCATCAGTGAGTCGGAACTCCAAGAGACCCAGTACTTC
CDR3: CAISESELQETQYF
D: -
J: TRBJ2-5
size: few
V: TRBV10-3

DNA: TGCAGTGCTAGCGGGAGAGTCAAGTCCTACGAGCAGTACTTC
CDR3: CSASGRVKSYEQYF
D: -
J: TRBJ2-7
size: -
V: TRBV20-1